Listed below are T cell receptor beta chains from one sample, sequenced in a study of blood T cell repertoires in COVID-19. Assay: immunoSEQ multiplex PCR; the TCRdb copy retains only in-frame clones and omits some. This table holds 250,000 to 300,000 clones, 65% to 90% found once. The sequenced sample consisted of peripheral blood. These receptor sequences come from a woman aged 55-75 years with active or convalescent COVID-19. Both conserved end residues are part of each CDR3. The D gene is left open where the match is weak. Some rows have no size entry. The others give once, few or many, or a class for an expanded clone.

cdr3_length	v_call	j_call	clone_size	d_call	cdr3_aa	cdr3_nt
16	TRBV23-1	TRBJ2-1	-	-	CASSPTSGSVNNEQFF	TGCGCCAGCAGCCCTACGTCAGGTTCCGTGAACAATGAGCAGTTCTTC
15	TRBV19	TRBJ1-2	-	TRBD1	CASSINRGRRYGYTF	TGTGCCAGTAGTATCAACAGGGGGCGTCGATATGGCTACACCTTC
13	TRBV19	TRBJ1-6	-	TRBD1	CASSTSRGQDLHF	TGTGCCAGTAGTACGTCCAGGGGGCAAGACCTCCACTTT
13	TRBV11-3	TRBJ2-3	many	TRBD1	CASSSDRDDTQYF	TGTGCCAGCAGCAGTGACAGGGACGATACGCAGTATTTT
15	TRBV7-2	TRBJ1-5	-	-	CASSLGAGIGQPQHF	TGTGCCAGCAGCTTAGGAGCAGGGATAGGGCAGCCCCAGCATTTT
16	TRBV7-8	TRBJ2-7	-	TRBD1	CASSSMPGQGPYEQYF	TGTGCCAGCAGCTCCATGCCGGGACAGGGGCCCTACGAGCAGTACTTC
12	TRBV27	TRBJ2-2	-	-	CASSRDTGELFF	TGTGCCAGCAGCAGGGACACCGGGGAGCTGTTTTTT
14	TRBV7-2	TRBJ2-7	-	TRBD2	CASSLAGGDYEQYF	TGTGCCAGCAGCTTAGCGGGGGGGGACTACGAGCAGTACTTC
14	TRBV7-8	TRBJ1-6	once	-	CASSFGGHNSPLHF	TGTGCCAGCAGCTTCGGGGGGCATAATTCACCCCTCCACTTT
16	TRBV7-6	TRBJ1-2	-	-	CASSLASLRGGYGYTF	TGTGCCAGCAGCTTAGCGTCCTTGCGGGGGGGCTATGGCTACACCTTC
13	TRBV3-1/TRBV3-2	TRBJ2-2	-	TRBD2	CASRTSNTGELFF	TGTGCCAGCAGGACTAGCAACACCGGGGAGCTGTTTTTT
15	TRBV19	TRBJ1-3	-	TRBD1	CASSPGGQGGNTIYF	TGTGCCAGTAGCCCAGGGGGCCAGGGTGGAAACACCATATATTTT
17	TRBV9	TRBJ2-1	-	TRBD2	CASSVSPLAGGLNEQFF	TGTGCCAGCAGCGTATCCCCACTAGCGGGGGGGCTCAATGAGCAGTTCTTC
14	TRBV30	TRBJ1-6	-	TRBD1	CAWSSGRGYSPLHF	TGTGCCTGGAGTTCTGGCAGGGGGTATTCACCCCTCCACTTT
14	TRBV5-1	TRBJ2-7	-	-	CASSPDGTSYGQYF	TGCGCCAGCAGCCCGGATGGGACATCTTACGGGCAGTACTTC
13	TRBV7-9	TRBJ1-2	-	TRBD1	CASSLGTGTGYTF	TGTGCCAGCAGCTTAGGGACAGGGACCGGCTACACCTTC
18	TRBV7-6	TRBJ2-1	-	TRBD2	CASIQLGLAGGPDNEQFF	TGTGCCAGCATCCAACTGGGACTAGCGGGGGGGCCAGACAATGAGCAGTTCTTC
16	TRBV5-5	TRBJ2-3	-	TRBD2	CASSLQPGGGADTQYF	TGTGCCAGCAGCTTGCAGCCCGGCGGGGGGGCGGATACGCAGTATTTT
18	TRBV7-9	TRBJ1-2	-	TRBD1	CASSPTLPGTAFNYGYTF	TGTGCCAGCAGCCCTACACTCCCCGGGACAGCTTTTAACTATGGCTACACCTTC
16	TRBV25-1	TRBJ2-3	-	-	CASSGRPGMHTDTQYF	TGTGCCAGCAGTGGCAGGCCGGGAATGCACACAGATACGCAGTATTTT
18	TRBV5-5	TRBJ2-3	-	TRBD1	CASSWGTGLSGDTDTQYF	TGTGCCAGCAGCTGGGGGACAGGACTAAGTGGGGACACAGATACGCAGTATTTT
10	TRBV20-1	TRBJ2-1	-	-	CSARENEQFF	TGCAGTGCGAGGGAGAATGAGCAGTTCTTC
16	TRBV2	TRBJ2-4	-	-	CASRHEQGLGENIQYF	TGTGCCAGCAGGCACGAACAGGGTTTAGGGGAAAACATTCAGTACTTC
11	TRBV12-3/TRBV12-4	TRBJ2-2	-	-	CASMAAGELFF	TGTGCCAGCATGGCCGCCGGGGAGCTGTTTTTT
19	TRBV9	TRBJ1-1	-	TRBD1	CASSVFDGTGGDANTEAFF	TGTGCCAGCAGCGTATTTGACGGGACAGGGGGCGATGCGAACACTGAAGCTTTCTTT
12	TRBV18	TRBJ2-7	few	-	CASSPNTIEQYF	TGTGCCAGCTCACCGAACACCATCGAGCAGTACTTC
15	TRBV6-2/TRBV6-3	TRBJ1-3	-	-	CASSYHGVSGNTIYF	TGTGCCAGCAGTTACCATGGAGTCTCTGGAAACACCATATATTTT
16	TRBV11-3	TRBJ2-7	-	TRBD1	CASSPGQHVGNYEQYF	TGTGCCAGCAGCCCGGGACAGCACGTAGGTAACTACGAGCAGTACTTC
18	TRBV9	TRBJ2-2	-	-	CASSVEIGGGPYTGELFF	TGTGCCAGCAGCGTAGAGATCGGAGGGGGCCCATACACCGGGGAGCTGTTTTTT